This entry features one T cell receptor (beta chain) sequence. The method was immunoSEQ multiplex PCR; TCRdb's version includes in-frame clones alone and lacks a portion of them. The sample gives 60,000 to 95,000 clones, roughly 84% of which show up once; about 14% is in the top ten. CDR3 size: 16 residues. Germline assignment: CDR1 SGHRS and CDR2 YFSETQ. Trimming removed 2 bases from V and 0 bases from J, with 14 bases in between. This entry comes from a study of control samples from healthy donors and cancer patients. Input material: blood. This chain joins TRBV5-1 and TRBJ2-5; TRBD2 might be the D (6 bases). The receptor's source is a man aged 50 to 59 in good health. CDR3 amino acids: CASSLGVGGDQETQYF. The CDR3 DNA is TGCGCCAGCAGCTTAGGAGTCGGAGGGGACCAAGAGACCCAGTACTTC.